This T cell receptor (beta chain) was retrieved from a study of tissue T cells after allogeneic stem cell transplantation. Non-transplant comparator patients with other cancers had at least five gastrointestinal samples and no known gastrointestinal disease. Study results and limitations: Tissue-detected TCR repertoire was only partly captured by blood and spleen T cells. TCR repertoires tracked anatomic similarity, regardless of disease or transplant status. The patient cohort was small and clinically heterogeneous, with limited sampling depth.

The CDR3 loop spans 14 amino acids. The V gene lost 6 bases and the J gene lost 11 bases, with 20 bases spanning the gap. The germline gives CDR1 SNHLY, CDR2 FYNNEI. This clone was observed once. Its specificity is not known. The protocol was immunoSEQ multiplex PCR, while the TCRdb copy is restricted to in-frame clones and leaves out a portion. This sample carries fewer than 4,500 clones, around two thirds of them seen once, and the ten largest clones take under 7.5%. This receptor was taken from a male donor aged 60 or over with lung cancer. This sample comprised left colon tissue, obtained at autopsy. The chain links TRBV2 to TRBJ1-5; possible D gene TRBD1, 6 bases. CDR3 residues: CASRAGTRAPAQHF. For the CDR3, the DNA is TGTGCCAGCAGAGCCGGGACAAGGGCCCCCGCCCAGCATTTT. Full variable domain (outside the CDR3, taken from reference TRBV2 and TRBJ1-5): EPEVTQTPSHQVTQMGQEVILRCVPISNHLYFYWYRQILGQKVEFLVSFYNNEISEKSEIFDDQFSVERPDGSNFTLKIRSTKLEDSAMYFCASRAGTRAPAQHFGDGTRLSIL.